Below are 19 T cell receptor beta chains sequenced from a single sample in a study of CD8 T cells in Susac syndrome (dated by TCRdb to between 2018 and 2020). Preparation of the library involved the immunoSEQ multiplex PCR assay. RNA was extracted using the RNeasy kit, and roughly 0.5 to 1 microgram was reverse transcribed with random hexamers. Starting from the raw public reads, TCRdb applied fastp trimming at Q25, assembled clones with MiXCR and retained in-frame beta chains. Entries are consolidated by CDR3 protein sequence, retaining the most common genes and DNA. Recorded for this sample are 100,000 to 150,000 distinct CDR3 sequences; around 94% of them occurred a single time. More than 0.075% of the sample is held by the ten biggest clonotypes. What was sequenced was CD4+ T cells from PBMCs. All receptors come from a human donor in good health.

This clonotype turned up a few times. This sequence joins TRBV13 and TRBJ2-7; D gene uncertain. This CDR3 contains 11 residues. Trimming cost V 2 bases and J 2 bases, with 1 base left between them. Germline-derived CDR1 and CDR2 are PRHDT and FYEKMQ (reference sequence). This CDR3 is CASSLTYEQYF. For the CDR3, the DNA is TGTGCCAGCAGCTTAACCTACGAGCAGTACTTC.

The genes are TRBV7-9 and TRBJ2-6, with D possibly being TRBD1 (6 bases). V was cut by 4 bases and J by 2 bases, with 9 bases left in between. This CDR3 is 15 amino acids long. Per the germline V gene, CDR1 is SEHNR and CDR2 is FQNEAQ (reference sequence). CDR3 protein: CASSSRGAGANVLTF. DNA for the CDR3: TGTGCCAGCAGCTCCAGGGGAGCTGGGGCCAACGTCCTGACTTTC.

The rearrangement links TRBV14 to TRBJ1-2, with TRBD1 matching over 7 bases. Germline values: CDR1 SGHDN, CDR2 FVKESK. V dropped 4 bases and J dropped 4; count of bases not matched to a gene: 3. The CDR3 contains 13 residues. This CDR3 reads CASSPGQTYGYTF. CDR3 coding DNA: TGTGCCAGCAGCCCGGGACAGACCTATGGCTACACCTTC.

The chain couples TRBV10-1 to TRBJ2-2; 8 nucleotides agree with TRBD2. The germline V gene encodes CDR1 WNHNN and CDR2 SYGVQD (reference sequence). The junction had 8 bases not matched to a gene; V was cut back by 1 base and J by 7 bases. The CDR3 runs to 16 residues. The DNA for the CDR3 is TGCGCCAGCAGTGAGTTGAAGCGGGAGAATCACGGGGAGCTGTTTTTT. Amino acid sequence: CASSELKRENHGELFF.

The gene calls are TRBV5-6 and TRBJ2-4; TRBD1 aligns across 7 bases. Germline V CDR1 and CDR2: SGHDT, YYEEEE. Unmatched junction bases numbered 4, after V lost 2 bases and J lost 5 bases. This CDR3 contains 14 residues. CDR3 in amino acids: CASSFGRGQNIQYF. CDR3 nucleotides: TGTGCCAGCAGCTTCGGTAGGGGGCAAAACATTCAGTACTTC.

The V gene is TRBV25-1, the J gene TRBJ2-1, with 8 bases aligning to TRBD2. The junction had 6 bases not matched to a gene; V was cut back by 7 bases and J by 1 base. The CDR3 spans 15 residues. The V gene's germline CDR1 is MGHDK and CDR2 SYGVNS. This CDR3 is CASNIPGGSYNEQFF. The CDR3 DNA reads as TGTGCCAGCAATATCCCGGGGGGGTCCTACAATGAGCAGTTCTTC.

The genes are TRBV9 and TRBJ2-1; 10 bases map to TRBD2. Germline CDR1 reads SGDLS; CDR2 reads YYNGEE. V was pared by 4 bases and J by 3 bases, with 4 bases of the junction left unmatched. This CDR3 is built from 15 residues. The CDR3 DNA follows: TGTGCCAGCAGCCAAAGCGGGGGGGGCTACAATGAGCAGTTCTTC. Its protein is CASSQSGGGYNEQFF. Full variable domain (missing parts from reference TRBV9 and TRBJ2-1): DSGVTQTPKHLITATGQRVTLRCSPRSGDLSVYWYQQSLDQGLQFLIQYYNGEERAKGNILERFSAQQFPDLHSELNLSSLELGDSALYFCASSQSGGGYNEQFFGPGTRLTVL.

The gene calls are TRBV7-2 and TRBJ1-1; possibly TRBD1 for D (5 bases). Germline loops: CDR1 SGHTA, CDR2 FQGNSA. There are 17 residues in the CDR3. The ends were cut back, 1 base at V and 3 bases at J, with 18 bases in the middle. The CDR3 spells CASSLEGAGMVDTEAFF. CDR3 in DNA: TGTGCCAGCAGCTTAGAAGGGGCGGGAATGGTCGACACTGAAGCTTTCTTT. The full variable domain, with the rest looked up from reference TRBV7-2 and TRBJ1-1, is GAGVSQSPSNKVTEKGKDVELRCDPISGHTALYWYRQSLGQGLEFLIYFQGNSAPDKSGLPSDRFSAERTGGSVSTLTIQRTQQEDSAVYLCASSLEGAGMVDTEAFFGQGTRLTVV.

The V call is TRBV20-1, the J call TRBJ1-1, with TRBD1 matching 7 bases. The CDR3 has 14 amino acids. Germline CDR1 and CDR2: DFQATT and SNEGSKA (reference sequence). V was pared by 5 bases and J by 4 bases, with 10 bases of the junction left unmatched. DNA of the CDR3: TGCAGTGCTCCCTTTACCGCAGGGGGCACTGAAGCTTTCTTT. It translates to CSAPFTAGGTEAFF.

This clonotype was observed a single time. The rearrangement joins TRBV19 to TRBJ2-7; the D call may be TRBD1 or TRBD2 (6 bases each). CDR3 size: 15 residues. Germline V CDR1 and CDR2: LNHDA, SQIVND (reference sequence). V lost 5 bases, J lost 0 bases, and 14 bases lay in between. CDR3 amino acids: CASSGGGSSSYEQYF. The CDR3 coding sequence is TGTGCCAGTAGTGGAGGGGGATCAAGCTCCTACGAGCAGTACTTC.

CDR3 in amino acids: CASSQDVGGTYEQYF. The CDR3 region has the DNA TGCGCCAGCAGCCAAGACGTGGGTGGGACCTACGAGCAGTACTTC. The V call is TRBV4-3, the J call TRBJ2-7; D is unresolved. Germline V gene data show CDR1 as LGHNA and CDR2 as YSLEER. The CDR3 loop spans 15 amino acids. Deletions cut 0 bases from V and 2 bases from J, with 11 bases between.

The chain couples TRBV19 to TRBJ2-3, with D possibly being TRBD1 (6 bases). The germline V gene encodes CDR1 LNHDA and CDR2 SQIVND (reference sequence). V lost 9 bases and J lost 5, with 18 bases in between. The CDR3 totals 14 residues. This chain's CDR3 is CASKQGRAEDTQYF. The CDR3 DNA is TGTGCCAGCAAACAGGGACGGGCGGAAGATACGCAGTATTTT.

The chain joins TRBV6-6 to TRBJ2-7; tentative D call: TRBD1 (6 bases). Germline CDR1 MNHNY, CDR2 SVGAGI (reference sequence). V gave up 2 bases and J gave up 4 bases, with 18 bases separating them. There are 16 residues in the CDR3. The chain's CDR3 is CASSYEIGQPRYEQYF. The CDR3 coding sequence is TGTGCCAGCAGTTACGAGATTGGACAGCCCAGGTACGAGCAGTACTTC.

The chain is built from TRBV2 and TRBJ2-3, with a weak D call TRBD2 (5 bases). Germline V lookup: CDR1 SNHLY, CDR2 FYNNEI. Trimming stripped 1 base from V and 2 bases from J, with 10 bases between. This CDR3 has 15 amino acids. CDR3 in amino acids: CASSEDKDSTDTQYF. The CDR3 coding sequence is TGTGCCAGCAGTGAAGATAAGGACTCCACAGATACGCAGTATTTT.

The chain combines TRBV20-1 with TRBJ1-2; D remains ambiguous. Germline V gene lookup returns CDR1 DFQATT and CDR2 SNEGSKA (reference sequence). This CDR3 region has 12 residues. V was cut by 5 bases and J by 1 base, with 8 bases left in between. CDR3 in amino acids: CSAYRGNYGYTF. CDR3 coding DNA: TGCAGTGCTTACCGGGGTAACTATGGCTACACCTTC.

The rearrangement uses TRBV2 and TRBJ1-2; D might be TRBD1 (5 bases). The V end was cut by 6 bases, the J end by 6 bases, with 14 bases between. The CDR3 consists of 13 residues. The germline V gene encodes CDR1 SNHLY and CDR2 FYNNEI. The chain's CDR3 is CASSGRGRDGYTF. For the CDR3, the DNA is TGTGCCAGCAGCGGACGGGGACGTGATGGCTACACCTTC.

The V gene is TRBV7-2, the J gene TRBJ1-2, with TRBD1 matching over 7 bases. Germline loops: CDR1 SGHTA, CDR2 FQGNSA. V lost 4 bases to trimming and J lost 4 bases; unmatched junction nucleotides: 9. This CDR3 region has 15 residues. The CDR3 reads CASSYGQVHLYGYTF. The CDR3 DNA sequence: TGTGCCAGCAGCTACGGACAGGTGCATCTCTATGGCTACACCTTC. Looking up the rest from reference TRBV7-2 and TRBJ1-2 gives the full variable domain: GAGVSQSPSNKVTEKGKDVELRCDPISGHTALYWYRQSLGQGLEFLIYFQGNSAPDKSGLPSDRFSAERTGGSVSTLTIQRTQQEDSAVYLCASSYGQVHLYGYTFGSGTRLTVV.

The rearrangement links TRBV11-2 to TRBJ2-1; D is unresolved. V dropped 8 bases and J dropped 3 bases, with 5 bases sitting between them. In germline, CDR1 is SGHAT, CDR2 FQNNGV. This CDR3 has 11 residues. Here the CDR3 reads CASGYYNEQFF. The CDR3 region has the DNA TGTGCCAGCGGATACTACAATGAGCAGTTCTTC.

The chain couples TRBV19 to TRBJ2-1; 10 bases line up with TRBD2. Unmatched junction bases numbered 11, after V lost 8 bases and J lost 1 base. CDR1 and CDR2 from the germline V gene are LNHDA and SQIVND (reference sequence). The CDR3 contains 17 residues. In DNA, the CDR3 is TGTGCCAGTGGCCGGCTAGCGGGAGTCTCGTCCTACAATGAGCAGTTCTTC. Amino acids: CASGRLAGVSSYNEQFF.